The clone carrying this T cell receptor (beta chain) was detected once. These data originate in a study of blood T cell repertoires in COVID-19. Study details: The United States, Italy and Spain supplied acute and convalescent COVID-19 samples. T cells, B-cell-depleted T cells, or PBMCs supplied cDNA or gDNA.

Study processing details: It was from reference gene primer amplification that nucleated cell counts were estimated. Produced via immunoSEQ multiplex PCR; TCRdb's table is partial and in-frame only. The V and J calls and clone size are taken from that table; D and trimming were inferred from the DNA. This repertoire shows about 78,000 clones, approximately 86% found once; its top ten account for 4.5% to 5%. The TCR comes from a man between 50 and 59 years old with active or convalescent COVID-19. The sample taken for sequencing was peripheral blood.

CDR3 sequence (DNA): TGTGCCAGCAGCCCGAGTTTTAGCCAAGAGACCCAGTACTTC. It translates to CASSPSFSQETQYF. This chain connects TRBV11-2 to TRBJ2-5; D unclear. CDR1 SGHAT and CDR2 FQNNGV come from the germline V gene. Trimming cost V 5 bases and J 1 base, with 11 bases left between them. The CDR3 consists of 14 residues.